This T cell receptor beta chain was obtained from a study of cytomegalovirus exposure and HLA in healthy donors (dated by TCRdb to between 2016 and 2019). Describing the broader study: In an earlier analysis of about 560 of the donors, roughly 300 Gb of sequence data and 90 million to 120 million unique TCR beta sequences from 150 million to 200 million T cells were reported. Donor age, sex, ethnicity and CMV serostatus were compiled together with the repertoire data. To decide whether each TCR beta V gene segment behaved as functional or pseudogenic, an earlier analysis of approximately 590 of the donors relied on high-throughput TCR beta sequencing. A later analysis re-examined previously published TCR beta repertoires from just over 650 donors and added high-resolution HLA genotyping to investigate patterns of TCR occurrence. All discovery cohort repertoires had been generated using a single sequencing platform. Approximately 310 gigabases of sequencing data and 70 million to 100 million unique TCR sequences made up an early release that covered approximately 620 HLA-typed donors. The study used immunosequencing to profile the T cell repertoires of 666 subjects and linked those repertoires to cytomegalovirus serostatus. In addition to the first cohort of 650 to 750 subjects, a separate validation cohort of 120 different subjects was used. Class I and class II HLA loci were covered by the typing at four-digit resolution. Five DR-DQ haplotypes were treated as single units for association and clustering because of strong linkage in the cohort. A later genetic analysis used genome-wide SNP genotypes for about 60% of the 666 donors, treating that subset as a discovery cohort. The number of donors typed differed by locus, with 629-630 for A, B, C, DRB1 and DQB1, over 500 for DQA1, 600 to 610 for DPA1, and around 450 for DPB1. Of the roughly 400 genotyped donors, 65% to 90% were placed in the genetic ancestry cluster associated with self-reported Caucasian donors. The study aimed to test whether cataloging public T cell receptors could reveal signatures of past pathogen exposure. To predict cytomegalovirus infection status, the study combined high-throughput TCR immunosequencing, statistical association of individual TCRs with disease status, and machine learning. Among 350 to 400 genotyped donors of the cohort, an average of approximately 240,000 unique TCR beta nucleotide sequences were sequenced per donor, roughly 20% of them non-productive. The later analysis used no new phenotypic data to find candidate immune exposures, relying instead on TCR beta sequences and their occurrence across donors.

The protocol used for the library was the immunoSEQ multiplex PCR assay. For the multiplex PCR, a mixture combining 60 forward primers for TCR Vbeta segments and 13 reverse primers for TCR Jbeta segments was used. The CDR3 region of rearranged TCR beta genes was amplified from genomic DNA by a multiplex PCR assay. Amplified TCR beta libraries were sequenced as 87-base-pair reads on the Illumina HiSeq System. The authors' analysis ran thus. In a later analysis, tens of millions of unique TCR beta chains were counted across the approximately 620 repertoires, and about 10 million of these chains were shared by at least two donors. Raw reads were error-corrected and collapsed into unique sequences with a nearest-neighbor algorithm that merged closely related sequences to remove PCR and sequencing errors. To assign V, D and J gene segments, CDR3 sequences were aligned to IMGT reference sequences. Each retained sequence needed at least a six-nucleotide match to both a V gene segment and a J gene segment. Rearrangements were called productive when the CDR3 lacked stop codons and stayed in frame with V and J; all others were non-productive. CDR3 was defined according to IMGT convention as the region running from the second conserved V-encoded cysteine to the conserved J-encoded phenylalanine. Sequences without an unambiguous match to a single V gene segment were excluded from the earlier analysis of approximately 560 of the donors. In an earlier analysis of approximately 590 of the donors, a V segment was called functional when productive rearrangements were above 56.7%, and segregating when the standard deviation between donors exceeded 5%. A statistical classification framework was built to diagnose cytomegalovirus status from the catalog of TCR beta chain sequences. In a later analysis, TCR nucleotide sequences were compared against IMGT/GENE-DB human TR gene sequences so that V and J genes could be assigned. A later analysis assigned CDR3 sequences and most-parsimonious VDJ recombination scenarios with the TCRdist pipeline. In a later analysis, each TCR beta chain was defined by its CDR3 amino acid sequence together with its V-gene family, and reads lacking a unique V-gene family were excluded. In a later analysis, around 600 highly shared, low-generation-probability nucleotide sequences were removed to address suspected cross-contamination and a sequencing artifact. In a later analysis, a clonal expansion index for each public chain was calculated from normalized within-repertoire ranks of inferred template counts. In a later analysis, generation probabilities were computed using a VDJ recombination model fitted to out-of-frame rearrangements, and the results were checked against IGoR. In a later analysis, TCR-TCR, TCR-HLA and TCR-CMV co-occurrence was scored with hypergeometric tests, and a repertoire-size bias correction was applied to TCR pairs. To estimate false discovery rates, a later analysis permuted the HLA or CMV assignments 20 times. A later analysis grouped co-occurring TCRs with DBSCAN, adding TCRdist sequence similarity when clustering within HLA-allele-positive subsets. For co-occurrence clustering, repertoires with fewer than 30,000 or more than 120,000 public chains were excluded, along with four to six repertoires with anomalous nucleotide sharing. This is the immuneACCESS table as TCRdb keeps it, with only in-frame sequences that have V and J called. A part of the clones is gone; compared with another copy, unresolved V genes explain less than half, and the rest is unexplained. That table gives V, J and clone size, and the DNA gave D and trimming. For this sample there are 100,000 to 150,000 clones; about 80% appear just once. Around 2.5% of the sample is in the top ten clones.

On the study overall, not on this receptor specifically: When HLA alleles, especially DR and DQ, strongly co-occurred, TCR associations were difficult to assign to individual alleles. In both the original and validation cohorts, the classifier was reported to diagnose cytomegalovirus status with high specificity and sensitivity. Most TCR sequences were seen in very few donors, while some public TCRs were found in many individuals. V-gene and J-gene trimming of TCR beta chains was associated with a missense DCLRE1C variant in a later genetic analysis, and the association was replicated in an independent cohort. A further reported finding was that TCR beta sequences accurately predicted the HLA-A and HLA-B alleles for most subjects in the first cohort. For the cohort, immune exposure information was limited to CMV serostatus. Because counts were too low, about 18 rarely observed V segments, including chromosome 9 orphons, were left out of the earlier analysis of 500 to 650 of the donors. According to a later analysis, parvovirus B19, influenza, CMV and Epstein-Barr virus appeared linked to several top co-occurrence clusters. This cohort had only TCR beta chains sequenced, and the lack of alpha or paired-chain data limited which features could be detected. The authors suggested that the approach could potentially be extended to other disease states and immunological phenotypes. Because HLA typing was missing for some donors at each locus, association tests included only the typed subset. The study gave a list of more than 150 TCR beta chains associated with cytomegalovirus. A later analysis found that HLA-associated TCR beta chains were more clonally expanded and had lower generation probabilities than equally common non-associated chains. The sequencing pipeline was judged likely to have produced a cluster of highly shared sequence variants as a technical artifact. Because the 87-base-pair reads could not distinguish some IMGT-functional V segments, including TRBV6-2 and TRBV6-3, those segments were excluded. According to a later analysis, most CMV-associated TCR beta chains appeared to be HLA-restricted, and the HLA associations seemed to be driven largely by CMV exposure. Correlated functional status among segregating V segments might be attributable to linkage disequilibrium, but an unknown experimental factor could not be ruled out. In a later analysis, the rate of TCR association differed among HLA loci, with DRB1 alleles having the most associated TCRs and HLA-C alleles having the fewest. In vitro tests confirmed that three of the cytomegalovirus-associated TCR beta chains recognize cytomegalovirus antigens. In an earlier analysis of around 600 of the donors, most TCR beta V segments appeared in productive rearrangements about 87% or about 30% of the time, broadly matching IMGT annotations. The presence/absence analyses assumed that sequencing depth was roughly uniform across donors, and that assumption may not be true. At a false discovery rate of 0.05, a later analysis linked about 17,000 TCR beta sequences to specific HLA alleles. In a later genetic analysis, fewer N-insertions in productive TCRs were reported among donors in an Asian-associated ancestry cluster than the 666-donor mean.

The cohort was made up of 500 to 800 healthy bone marrow donors. At the time of sampling, all cohort members were nominally healthy, though unrecorded immune exposures were likely present. The donor was CMV seronegative and belonged to the group of 352 seronegative cohort members. Every donor gave a peripheral blood sample, and the peripheral blood mononuclear cells from that sample were used for TCR beta sequencing. The Qiagen DNeasy Blood Extraction Kit was used to extract genomic DNA from the blood cell samples. The germline V gene provides CDR1 SNHLY and CDR2 FYNNEI. Reading from cysteine to phenylalanine, the CDR3 counts 15 amino acids. Just CDR3 DNA is preserved here, 45 bases in frame from base 1. V loses 2 bases of germline sequence and J loses 0 bases, and the interval between the two ends is 10 bases. Regarding this clone: Its antigen is currently not known. There are no base qualities to consult, and no much larger clone falls within one base. Other DNA sequences in the same sample also yield this CDR3.

The clonotype originates from a boy between 2 and 10 years old in good health and CMV-seronegative. The rearrangement combines TRBV2 with TRBJ1-1; TRBD1 is perhaps the D gene, given 6 matching bases. The specimen sequenced was PBMCs. The sequence in DNA is TGTGCCAGCAGTGAACAGGGGCGACTGAACACTGAAGCTTTCTTT. Translated, this gives CASSEQGRLNTEAFF.